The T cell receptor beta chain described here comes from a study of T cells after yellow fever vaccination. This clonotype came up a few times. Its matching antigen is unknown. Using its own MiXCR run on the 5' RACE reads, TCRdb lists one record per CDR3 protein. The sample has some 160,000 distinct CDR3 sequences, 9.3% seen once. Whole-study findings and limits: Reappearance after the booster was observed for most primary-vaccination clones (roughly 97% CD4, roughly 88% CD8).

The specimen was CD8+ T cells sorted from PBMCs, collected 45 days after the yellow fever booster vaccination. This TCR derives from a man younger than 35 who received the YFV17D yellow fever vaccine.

The CDR3 sequence: CASSVGTSAGELFF. CDR3 in DNA: TGTGCCAGCAGCGTCGGGACTAGCGCCGGGGAGCTGTTTTTT. V gene TRBV9 combines with J gene TRBJ2-2; 10 nucleotides align to TRBD2. Unmatched junction bases numbered 1, after V lost 2 bases and J lost 6 bases. Germline CDR1 SGDLS, CDR2 YYNGEE. CDR3 length equals 14 residues.